The rows below give T cell receptor beta chains drawn from one sample of a study of regulatory T cells in long-lasting Graves disease. Each CDR3 protein gets one entry after TCRdb re-called the multiplex PCR reads with MiXCR. The table lists around 400,000 distinct CDR3 sequences, roughly a sixth of them singletons. The sample consisted of peripheral blood mononuclear cells (PBMCs), taken at new diagnosis, from a patient treated with antithyroid drugs. The receptor set was obtained from a female donor with Graves disease. Both conserved end residues are part of each CDR3. A D gene is named only where the DNA matches it firmly. The size field is filled for only some rows; it gives once, few, many or a size class.

abundance | d_gene | j_gene | v_gene | CDR3aa | CDR3nt
many | TRBD1 | TRBJ1-1 | TRBV6-1 | CASRSGQGAIGAFF | TGTGCCAGCAGGTCGGGACAGGGGGCAATCGGGGCTTTCTTT
many | NA | TRBJ1-2 | TRBV2 | CASLVGGNYGYTF | TGTGCCAGCCTGGTGGGGGGAAACTATGGCTACACCTTC
NA | TRBD1 | TRBJ2-1 | TRBV6-1 | CASTRPGQSYNEQFF | TGTGCCAGTACTAGACCGGGACAGTCCTACAATGAGCAGTTCTTC
few | NA | TRBJ2-2 | TRBV19 | CASSAMMVELFF | TGTGCCAGTAGTGCTATGATGGTGGAGCTGTTTTTT
few | TRBD1 | TRBJ1-4 | TRBV6-4 | CASSALDRGRRKTNEKLFF | TGTGCCAGCAGTGCCCTGGACAGGGGAAGGAGGAAGACTAATGAAAAACTGTTTTTT
many | TRBD2 | TRBJ2-5 | TRBV9 | CASSVEPSGSKTQYF | TGTGCCAGCAGCGTAGAGCCCAGCGGGAGTAAGACCCAGTACTTC
many | NA | TRBJ2-4 | TRBV5-1 | CASSLLFTDIQYF | TGCGCCAGCAGCTTGCTCTTTACGGACATTCAGTACTTC
NA | NA | TRBJ1-6 | TRBV6-1 | CASNREGGRSPLHF | TGTGCCAGCAATCGCGAGGGGGGACGATCACCCCTCCACTTT
many | NA | TRBJ2-1 | TRBV6-5 | CASSYTRGVGYNEQFF | TGTGCCAGCAGTTACACCAGGGGGGTTGGGTACAATGAGCAGTTCTTC
few | NA | TRBJ1-6 | TRBV6-1 | CASRRSGSYNSPLHF | TGTGCCAGCAGACGTTCGGGCTCCTATAATTCACCCCTCCACTTT
many | TRBD2 | TRBJ2-1 | TRBV5-1 | CASRDAGGSIYNEQFF | TGCGCCAGCAGGGACGCGGGGGGCTCCATCTACAATGAGCAGTTCTTC
once | TRBD1 | TRBJ1-2 | TRBV12-3/TRBV12-4 | CASTQRGGTANYGYTF | TGTGCCAGCACCCAACGGGGTGGGACAGCTAACTATGGCTACACCTTC
many | NA | TRBJ2-1 | TRBV7-8 | CAGSNGRSSYNEQFF | TGTGCCGGCTCGAACGGGCGGTCCTCCTACAATGAGCAGTTCTTC
NA | NA | TRBJ2-7 | TRBV27 | CASSSHLSSYEQYF | TGTGCCAGCTCATCCCATTTAAGCTCCTACGAGCAGTACTTC
many | NA | TRBJ2-5 | TRBV7-9 | CASSASVGGAVAQYF | TGTGCCAGCAGCGCGTCCGTGGGGGGGGCAGTAGCCCAGTACTTC
few | TRBD1 | TRBJ2-2 | TRBV29-1 | CSVERDRESGELFF | TGCAGCGTTGAAAGGGACAGGGAATCCGGGGAGCTGTTTTTT
many | NA | TRBJ1-4 | TRBV27 | CASSPGALGFSNEKLFF | TGTGCCAGCAGTCCAGGGGCACTCGGATTCTCTAATGAAAAACTGTTTTTT
many | NA | TRBJ2-1 | TRBV7-9 | CASSLEDRYNEQFF | TGTGCCAGCAGCTTAGAGGACCGCTACAATGAGCAGTTCTTC
NA | NA | TRBJ2-1 | TRBV11-2 | CASSTVGFSYNEQFF | TGTGCCAGCAGCACCGTGGGATTCTCCTACAATGAGCAGTTCTTC
many | TRBD1 | TRBJ1-1 | TRBV2 | CASSWDREGTEAFF | TGTGCCAGCAGTTGGGACAGGGAAGGCACTGAAGCTTTCTTT
few | TRBD1 | TRBJ1-4 | TRBV15 | CATSRAGQGRRTNEKLFF | TGTGCCACCAGCAGAGCAGGACAGGGCCGCAGAACTAATGAAAAACTGTTTTTT
many | TRBD2 | TRBJ2-7 | TRBV12-5 | CASWGSGSYEQYF | TGTGCTAGTTGGGGTAGCGGGAGTTACGAGCAGTACTTC
NA | TRBD2 | TRBJ2-7 | TRBV7-2 | CAIDSGGADEQYF | TGTGCCATCGATAGCGGGGGGGCCGACGAGCAGTACTTC
few | TRBD2 | TRBJ2-5 | TRBV9 | CASSAGLAGTPFVGPETQYF | TGTGCCAGCAGCGCCGGACTAGCGGGGACCCCGTTTGTTGGGCCGGAGACCCAGTACTTC
many | NA | TRBJ1-2 | TRBV4-3 | CASSQTPGPGSYTF | TGCGCCAGCAGCCAAACGCCCGGTCCGGGGAGCTACACCTTC
many | TRBD2 | TRBJ2-7 | TRBV7-9 | CASSRGTSGYEQYF | TGTGCCAGCAGCCGCGGGACTAGCGGCTACGAGCAGTACTTC
many | TRBD2 | TRBJ2-5 | TRBV6-1 | CASRGLAVRETQYF | TGTGCCAGCAGGGGACTAGCGGTTCGCGAGACCCAGTACTTC
few | TRBD2 | TRBJ2-1 | TRBV4-1 | CASSPRTSGLYNEQFF | TGCGCCAGCAGCCCTCGGACTAGCGGGCTCTACAATGAGCAGTTCTTC
many | TRBD2 | TRBJ2-3 | TRBV9 | CASSPRGAPDTQYF | TGTGCCAGCAGCCCGCGGGGGGCCCCGGATACGCAGTATTTT
few | TRBD1 | TRBJ1-1 | TRBV5-1 | CASSSLSAGTGTENTEAFF | TGCGCCAGCAGCAGCCTTAGCGCCGGGACAGGGACCGAGAACACTGAAGCTTTCTTT
many | NA | TRBJ1-2 | TRBV12-3/TRBV12-4 | CASSSAGYGYTF | TGTGCCAGCAGTTCCGCAGGCTATGGCTACACCTTC
many | NA | TRBJ2-1 | TRBV28 | CASSLIVGVIEQFF | TGTGCCAGCAGTTTAATCGTGGGAGTAATTGAGCAGTTCTTC
NA | NA | TRBJ1-1 | TRBV14 | CASSQFELGEAFF | TGTGCCAGCAGCCAATTCGAACTCGGCGAGGCTTTCTTT